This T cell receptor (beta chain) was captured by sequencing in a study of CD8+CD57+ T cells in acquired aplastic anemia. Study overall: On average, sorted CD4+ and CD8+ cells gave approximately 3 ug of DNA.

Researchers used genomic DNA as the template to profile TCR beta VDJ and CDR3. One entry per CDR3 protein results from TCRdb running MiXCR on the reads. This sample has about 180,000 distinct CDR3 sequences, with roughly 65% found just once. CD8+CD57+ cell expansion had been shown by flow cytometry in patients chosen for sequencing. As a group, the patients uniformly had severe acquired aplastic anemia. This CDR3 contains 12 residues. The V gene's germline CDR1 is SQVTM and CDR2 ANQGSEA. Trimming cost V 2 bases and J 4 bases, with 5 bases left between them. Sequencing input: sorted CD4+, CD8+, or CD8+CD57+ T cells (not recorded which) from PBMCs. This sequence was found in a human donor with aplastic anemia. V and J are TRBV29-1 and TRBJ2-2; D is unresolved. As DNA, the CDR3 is TGCAGCGTTGAACCCCGCACCGGGGAGCTGTTTTTT. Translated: CSVEPRTGELFF.